Below, one T cell receptor beta chain is given with its context. Original analysis: Estimates of nucleated cell counts were drawn from the amplification of reference gene primers. Using immunoSEQ multiplex PCR, the repertoire was profiled, and TCRdb retains in-frame clones only, with some absent. The V and J calls and clone size were taken over from that table, and D and trimming were inferred from the DNA. The table records fewer than 200,000 clones, approximately 82% of them present only once. V lost 0 bases, J lost 6 bases, and 6 bases lay in between. CDR1 is DFQATT and CDR2 is SNEGSKA in the germline V gene (reference sequence). The CDR3 runs 11 residues. This sample was taken from a study of blood T cell repertoires in COVID-19. Study-wide background: Both acute and convalescent COVID-19 samples were obtained from the United States, Italy and Spain. PBMCs, B-cell-depleted T cells, or T cells provided the cDNA or gDNA that made up the material.

This chain joins TRBV20-1 and TRBJ2-7; D unresolved. Sequencing was done on a sample of peripheral blood. The receptor's source is an elderly woman with acute or convalescent COVID-19. CDR3: CSARELSEQYF. Here the CDR3 DNA reads TGCAGTGCTAGAGAATTGAGCGAGCAGTACTTC.